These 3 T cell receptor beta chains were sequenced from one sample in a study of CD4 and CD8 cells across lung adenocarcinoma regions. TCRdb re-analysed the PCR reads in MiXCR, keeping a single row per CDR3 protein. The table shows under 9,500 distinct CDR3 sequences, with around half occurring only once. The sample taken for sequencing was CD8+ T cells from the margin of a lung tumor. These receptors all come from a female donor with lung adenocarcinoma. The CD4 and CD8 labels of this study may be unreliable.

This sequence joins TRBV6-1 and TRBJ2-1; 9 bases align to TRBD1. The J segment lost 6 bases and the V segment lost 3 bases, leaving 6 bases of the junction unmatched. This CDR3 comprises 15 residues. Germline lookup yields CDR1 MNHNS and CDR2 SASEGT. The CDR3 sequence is CASSDGRTGANEQFF. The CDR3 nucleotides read TGTGCCAGCAGTGATGGAAGGACAGGGGCCAATGAGCAGTTCTTC.

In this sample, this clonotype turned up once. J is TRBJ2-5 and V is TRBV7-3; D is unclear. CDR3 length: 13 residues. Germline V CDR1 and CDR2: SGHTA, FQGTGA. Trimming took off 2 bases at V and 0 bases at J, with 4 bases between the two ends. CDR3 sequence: CASSLGHQETQYF. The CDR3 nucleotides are TGTGCCAGCAGCTTAGGACACCAAGAGACCCAGTACTTC. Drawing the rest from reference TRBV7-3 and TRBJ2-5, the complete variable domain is GAGVSQTPSNKVTEKGKYVELRCDPISGHTALYWYRQSLGQGPEFLIYFQGTGAADDSGLPNDRFFAVRPEGSVSTLKIQRTERGDSAVYLCASSLGHQETQYFGPGTRLLVL.

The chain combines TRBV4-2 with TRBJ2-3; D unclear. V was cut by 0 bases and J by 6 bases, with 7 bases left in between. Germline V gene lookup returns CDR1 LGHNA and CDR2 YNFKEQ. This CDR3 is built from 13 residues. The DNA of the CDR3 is TGTGCCAGCAGCCAAGATCAGGAGGATACGCAGTATTTT. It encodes CASSQDQEDTQYF.